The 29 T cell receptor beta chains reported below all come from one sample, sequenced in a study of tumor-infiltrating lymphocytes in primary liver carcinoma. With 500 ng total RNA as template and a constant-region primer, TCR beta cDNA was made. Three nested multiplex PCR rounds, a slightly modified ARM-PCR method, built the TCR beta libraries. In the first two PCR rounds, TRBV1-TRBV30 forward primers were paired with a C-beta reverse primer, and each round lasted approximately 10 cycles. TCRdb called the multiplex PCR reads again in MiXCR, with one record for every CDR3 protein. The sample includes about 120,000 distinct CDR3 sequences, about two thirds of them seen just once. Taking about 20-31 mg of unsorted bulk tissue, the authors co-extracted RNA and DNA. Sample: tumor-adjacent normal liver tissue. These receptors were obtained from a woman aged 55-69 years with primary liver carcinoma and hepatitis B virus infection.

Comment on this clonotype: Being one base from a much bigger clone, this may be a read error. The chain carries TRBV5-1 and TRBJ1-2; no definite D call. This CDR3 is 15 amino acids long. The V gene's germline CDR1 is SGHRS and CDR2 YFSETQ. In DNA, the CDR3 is TGCGCCAGCAGCTTGGTTGATGGGCAGAAAGATGGCTACATCTTC. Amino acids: CASSLVDGQKDGYIF. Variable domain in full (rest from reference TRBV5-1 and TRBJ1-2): KAGVTQTPRYLIKTRGQQVTLSCSPISGHRSVSWYQQTPGQGLQFLFEYFSETQRNKGNFPGRFSGRQFSNSRSEMNVSTLELGDSALYLCASSLVDGQKDGYIFGSGTRLTVV.

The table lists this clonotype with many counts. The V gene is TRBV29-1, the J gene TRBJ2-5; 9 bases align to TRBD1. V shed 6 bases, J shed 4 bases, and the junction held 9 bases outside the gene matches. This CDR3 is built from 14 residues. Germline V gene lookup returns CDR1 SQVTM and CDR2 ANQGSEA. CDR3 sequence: CSVGEGQGGETQYF. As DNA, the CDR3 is TGCAGCGTCGGTGAGGGACAGGGAGGAGAGACCCAGTACTTC.

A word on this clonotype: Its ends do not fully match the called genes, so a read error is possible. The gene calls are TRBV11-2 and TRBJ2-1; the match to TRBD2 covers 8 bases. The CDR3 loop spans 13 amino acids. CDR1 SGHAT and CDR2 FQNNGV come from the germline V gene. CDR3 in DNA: TGTGCCAGGAGCTGGACTAGCAGTGCTGAGCAGTTCTTC. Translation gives CARSWTSSAEQFF. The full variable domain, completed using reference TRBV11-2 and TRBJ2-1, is EAGVAQSPRYKIIEKRQSVAFWCNPISGHATLYWYQQILGQGPKLLIQFQNNGVVDDSQLPKDRFSAERLKGVDSTLKIQPAKLEDSAVYLCARSWTSSAEQFFGPGTRLTVL.

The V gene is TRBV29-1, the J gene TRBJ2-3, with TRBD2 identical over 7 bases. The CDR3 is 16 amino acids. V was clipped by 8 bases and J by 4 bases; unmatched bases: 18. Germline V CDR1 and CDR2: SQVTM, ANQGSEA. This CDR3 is CSIPLVTSVSADTQYF. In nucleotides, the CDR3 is TGCAGCATCCCTTTGGTTACTAGCGTTTCTGCAGATACGCAGTATTTT.

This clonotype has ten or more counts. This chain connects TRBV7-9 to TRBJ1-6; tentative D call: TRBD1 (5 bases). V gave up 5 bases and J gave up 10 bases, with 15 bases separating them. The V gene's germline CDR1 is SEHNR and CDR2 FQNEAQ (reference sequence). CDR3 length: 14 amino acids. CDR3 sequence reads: CASSPGPDASPLHF. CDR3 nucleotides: TGTGCCAGCAGCCCGGGACCCGACGCCTCACCCCTCCACTTT.

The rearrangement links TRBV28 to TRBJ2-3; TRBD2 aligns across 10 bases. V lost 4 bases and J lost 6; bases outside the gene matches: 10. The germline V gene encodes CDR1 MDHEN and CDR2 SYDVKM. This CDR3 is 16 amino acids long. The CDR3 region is CASSSTRTSGTDTQYF. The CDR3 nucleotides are TGTGCCAGCAGTTCCACGAGGACTAGCGGTACGGATACGCAGTATTTT.

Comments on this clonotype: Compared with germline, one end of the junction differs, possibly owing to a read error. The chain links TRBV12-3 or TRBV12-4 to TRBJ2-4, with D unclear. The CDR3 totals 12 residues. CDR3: CARSVSRNIQHF. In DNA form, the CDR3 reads TGTGCCAGAAGTGTCAGTAGGAACATTCAGCACTTC.

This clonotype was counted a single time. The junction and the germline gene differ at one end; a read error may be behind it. CDR3: CASSLGQPVNAGELFF. The CDR3 bases are TGTGCCAGCAGCTTGGGTCAGCCGGTTAACGCCGGGGAGCTGTTTTTC. The chain employs TRBV5-4 and TRBJ2-2, with a weak D call TRBD2 (5 bases). This CDR3 is 16 amino acids long. Germline V gene data show CDR1 as SGHNT and CDR2 as YYREEE (reference sequence).

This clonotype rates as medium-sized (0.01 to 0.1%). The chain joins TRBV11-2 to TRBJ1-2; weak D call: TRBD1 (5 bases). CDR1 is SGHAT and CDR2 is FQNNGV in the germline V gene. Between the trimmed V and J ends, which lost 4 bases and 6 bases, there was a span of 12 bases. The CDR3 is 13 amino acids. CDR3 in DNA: TGTGCCAGCAGCTCCCCCCGGGGGGATGGCTACACCTTC. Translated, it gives CASSSPRGDGYTF.

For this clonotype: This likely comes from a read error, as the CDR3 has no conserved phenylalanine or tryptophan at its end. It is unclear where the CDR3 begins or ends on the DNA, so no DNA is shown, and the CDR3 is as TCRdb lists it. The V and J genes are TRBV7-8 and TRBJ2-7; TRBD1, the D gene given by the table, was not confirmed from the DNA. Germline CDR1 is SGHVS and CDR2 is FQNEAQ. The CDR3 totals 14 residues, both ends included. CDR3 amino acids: CPSSLETGVSEKYL.

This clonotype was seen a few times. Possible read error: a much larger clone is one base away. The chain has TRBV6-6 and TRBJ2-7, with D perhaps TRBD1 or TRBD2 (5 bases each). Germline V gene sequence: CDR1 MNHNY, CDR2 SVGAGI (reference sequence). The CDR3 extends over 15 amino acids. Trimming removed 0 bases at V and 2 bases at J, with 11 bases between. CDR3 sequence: CASSYSPGTTYEQYF. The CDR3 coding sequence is TGTGCCAGCAGTTACTCCCCCGGGACCACCTACGAGCAGTACTTC.

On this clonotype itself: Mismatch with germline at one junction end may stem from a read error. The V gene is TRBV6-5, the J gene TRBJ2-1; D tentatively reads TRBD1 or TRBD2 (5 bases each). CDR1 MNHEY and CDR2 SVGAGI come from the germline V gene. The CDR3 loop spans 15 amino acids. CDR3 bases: TGTGCCAGCAGTTACAGTTGGGGGTGTCAGAATGAGCAATTCTTC. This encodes CASSYSWGCQNEQFF.

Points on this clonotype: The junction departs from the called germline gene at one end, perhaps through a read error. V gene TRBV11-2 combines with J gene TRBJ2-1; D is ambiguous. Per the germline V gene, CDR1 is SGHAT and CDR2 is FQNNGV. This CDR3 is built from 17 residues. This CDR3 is CASSLTTTTFFNDDQFF. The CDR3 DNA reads TGTGCCAGCAGCTTAACCACAACAACGTTCTTCAACGATGATCAGTTCTTC.

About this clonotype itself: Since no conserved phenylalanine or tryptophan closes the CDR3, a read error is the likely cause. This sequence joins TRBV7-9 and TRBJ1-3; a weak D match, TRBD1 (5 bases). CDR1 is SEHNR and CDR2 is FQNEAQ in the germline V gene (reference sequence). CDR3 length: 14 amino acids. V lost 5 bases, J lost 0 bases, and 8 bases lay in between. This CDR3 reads CASSPRVSGNTIYS. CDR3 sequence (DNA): TGTGCCAGCAGCCCCAGGGTCTCTGGAAACACCATATATTCT.

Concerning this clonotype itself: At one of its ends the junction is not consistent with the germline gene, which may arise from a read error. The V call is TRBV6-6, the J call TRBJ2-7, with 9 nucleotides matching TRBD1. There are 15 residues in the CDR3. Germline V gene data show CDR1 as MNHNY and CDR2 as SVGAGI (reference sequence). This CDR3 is CASSSFGQGRREQHF. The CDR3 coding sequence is TGTGCCAGCAGTTCCTTCGGACAGGGGAGGAGAGAGCAGCACTTC.

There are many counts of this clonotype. In DNA, the CDR3 is TGCAGCGTTGTACGGGGGACAGGGAGGGGTATCTATGGCTACACCTTC. Protein product: CSVVRGTGRGIYGYTF. V is TRBV29-1 and J is TRBJ1-2; 9 bases are a match to TRBD1. CDR1 is SQVTM, CDR2 ANQGSEA, per germline. The V gene end was trimmed by 4 bases and the J gene end by 4 bases; junction bases not matched to a gene: 13. There are 16 residues in the CDR3. The full variable domain, with the rest looked up from reference TRBV29-1 and TRBJ1-2, is SAVISQKPSRDICQRGTSLTIQCQVDSQVTMMFWYRQQPGQSLTLIATANQGSEATYESGFVIDKFPISRPNLTFSTLTVSNMSPEDSSIYLCSVVRGTGRGIYGYTFGSGTRLTVV.

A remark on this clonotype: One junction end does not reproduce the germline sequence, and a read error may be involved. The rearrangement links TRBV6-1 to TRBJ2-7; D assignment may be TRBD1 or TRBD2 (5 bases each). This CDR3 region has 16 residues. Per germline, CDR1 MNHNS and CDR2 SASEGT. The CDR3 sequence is CVSRVVNVGVPYEQYF. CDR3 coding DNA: TGTGTCAGCAGGGTAGTGAACGTGGGAGTCCCTTACGAGCAGTACTTC.

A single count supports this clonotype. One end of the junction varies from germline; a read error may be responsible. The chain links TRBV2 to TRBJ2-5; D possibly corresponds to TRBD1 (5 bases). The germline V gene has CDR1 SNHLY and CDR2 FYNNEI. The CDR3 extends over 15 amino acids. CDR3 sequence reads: CASSDVGVSQETRYF. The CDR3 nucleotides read TGTGCCAGCAGTGACGTAGGGGTCAGCCAAGAGACCCGGTACTTC.

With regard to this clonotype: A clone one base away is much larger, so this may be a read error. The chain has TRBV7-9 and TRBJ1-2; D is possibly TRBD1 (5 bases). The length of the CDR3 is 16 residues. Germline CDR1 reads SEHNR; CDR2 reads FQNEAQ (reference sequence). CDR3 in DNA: TGTGCCAGCAGCTCCCAGGGCCTAAGGGAAGACTATAGCTACACCTTC. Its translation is CASSSQGLREDYSYTF.

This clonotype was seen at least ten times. In DNA, the CDR3 is TGTGCCAGCAGCTTGATGGGGAGCAATCAGCCCCAGCATTTT. This gives the protein CASSLMGSNQPQHF. The gene calls are TRBV7-9 and TRBJ1-5; D is undetermined. This CDR3 spans 14 amino acids. The V end was cut by 3 bases, the J end by 1 base, with 7 bases between. Germline loops: CDR1 SEHNR, CDR2 FQNEAQ (reference sequence).

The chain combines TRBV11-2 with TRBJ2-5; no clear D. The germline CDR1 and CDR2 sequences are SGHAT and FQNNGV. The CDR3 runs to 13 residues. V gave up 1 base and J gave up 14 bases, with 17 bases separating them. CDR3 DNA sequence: TGTGCCAGCAGCTTAGTCAGGCAAGAGACCCGATACTTC. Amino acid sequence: CASSLVRQETRYF.

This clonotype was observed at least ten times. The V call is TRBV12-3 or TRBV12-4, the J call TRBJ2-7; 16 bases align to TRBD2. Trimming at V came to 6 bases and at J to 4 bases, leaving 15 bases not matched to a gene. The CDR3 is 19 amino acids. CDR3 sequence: CASRPRGGTSGRANYEQYF. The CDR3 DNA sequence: TGTGCCAGCAGACCCCGGGGGGGGACTAGCGGGAGGGCCAATTACGAGCAGTACTTC.

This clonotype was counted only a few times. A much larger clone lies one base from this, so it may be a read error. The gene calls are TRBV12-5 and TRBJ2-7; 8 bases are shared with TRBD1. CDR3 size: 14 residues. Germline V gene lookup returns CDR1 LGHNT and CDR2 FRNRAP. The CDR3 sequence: CASGFDRGAYGQYF. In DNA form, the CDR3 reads TGTGCTAGTGGTTTCGACAGGGGAGCCTACGGGCAGTACTTC.

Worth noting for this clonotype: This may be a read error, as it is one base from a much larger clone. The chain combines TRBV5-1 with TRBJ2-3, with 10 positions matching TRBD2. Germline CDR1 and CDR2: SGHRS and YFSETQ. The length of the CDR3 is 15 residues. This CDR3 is CASSRGTSDTDMQYF. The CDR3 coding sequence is TGCGCCAGCAGCCGCGGGACTAGCGACACAGATATGCAGTATTTT.

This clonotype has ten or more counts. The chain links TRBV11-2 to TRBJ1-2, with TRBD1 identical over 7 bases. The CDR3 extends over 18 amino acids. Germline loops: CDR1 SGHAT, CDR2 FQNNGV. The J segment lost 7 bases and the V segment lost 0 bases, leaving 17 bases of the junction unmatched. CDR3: CASSLDPRGVSQGFGYTF. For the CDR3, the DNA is TGTGCCAGCAGCTTAGATCCGCGGGGGGTTTCACAGGGGTTTGGCTACACCTTC.

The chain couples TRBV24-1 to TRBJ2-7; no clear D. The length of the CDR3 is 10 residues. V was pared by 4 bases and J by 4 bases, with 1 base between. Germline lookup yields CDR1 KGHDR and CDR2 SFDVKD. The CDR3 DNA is TGTGCCACCAGTGAATACGAGCAGTACTTC. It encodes CATSEYEQYF.

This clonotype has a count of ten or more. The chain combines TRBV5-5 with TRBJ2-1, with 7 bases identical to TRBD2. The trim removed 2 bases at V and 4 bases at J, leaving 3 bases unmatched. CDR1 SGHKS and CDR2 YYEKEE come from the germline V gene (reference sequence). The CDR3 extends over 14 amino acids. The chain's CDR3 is CASSFGGGYNEQFF. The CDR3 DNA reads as TGTGCCAGCAGCTTCGGGGGAGGGTACAATGAGCAGTTCTTC.

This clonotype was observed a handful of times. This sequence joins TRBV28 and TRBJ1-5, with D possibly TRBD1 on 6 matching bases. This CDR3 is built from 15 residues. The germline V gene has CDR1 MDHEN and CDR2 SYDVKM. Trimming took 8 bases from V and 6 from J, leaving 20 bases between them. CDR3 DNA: TGTGCCAGCGGATTGTTACAGGGTGGGGGTCAGCCCCAGCATTTT. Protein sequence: CASGLLQGGGQPQHF. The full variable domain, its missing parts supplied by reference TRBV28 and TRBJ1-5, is DVKVTQSSRYLVKRTGEKVFLECVQDMDHENMFWYRQDPGLGLRLIYFSYDVKMKEKGDIPEGYSVSREKKERFSLILESASTNQTSMYLCASGLLQGGGQPQHFGDGTRLSIL.

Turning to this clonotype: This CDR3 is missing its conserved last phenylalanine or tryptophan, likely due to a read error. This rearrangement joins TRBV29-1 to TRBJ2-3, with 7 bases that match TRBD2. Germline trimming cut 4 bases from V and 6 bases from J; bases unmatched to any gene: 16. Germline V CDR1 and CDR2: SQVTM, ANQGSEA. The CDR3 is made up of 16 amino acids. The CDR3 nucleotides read TGCAGCGTTGGGGGTTACGCGGGAGCGGGTGCCGATACGCAGTATTAT. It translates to CSVGGYAGAGADTQYY.